The clone carrying this T cell receptor (beta chain) occurred a few times. In germline, CDR1 is MDHEN, CDR2 SYDVKM. The CDR3 is 15 residues long. V lost 5 bases and J 6 bases, leaving 20 bases between the germline ends. This entry belongs to a study of circulating CD8 cells and anti-PD-1 response in melanoma. Four subsets defined by PD-1 and/or TIGIT were sorted from live CD3+CD8+TCRalphabeta+ cells. Each library started from about 14 ng of total RNA using the QIAseq Immune Repertoire TCR panel. TCRdb re-called the reads through MiXCR, storing one row per CDR3 protein. The table shows roughly 650 distinct CDR3 sequences, with approximately 10% occurring only once.

This rearrangement joins TRBV28 to TRBJ2-7; D gene uncertain. Sequencing used CD8+ T cells from PBMCs, obtained at baseline or after one month of anti-PD-1 therapy (not recorded which). The TCR was taken from a human donor with melanoma. The CDR3 sequence is CASSNPGDRGGEQYF. DNA for the CDR3: TGTGCCAGCAGTAATCCCGGTGACCGAGGTGGCGAGCAGTACTTC.